This entry lists 14 T cell receptor beta chains sequenced from one sample in a study of blood T cell repertoires in COVID-19. Here immunoSEQ multiplex PCR was the method, and the copy in TCRdb shows in-frame clones only, minus some. The sample records approximately 94,000 clones, approximately 89% being singletons. The specimen was peripheral blood. Receptors were obtained from a man aged 50-59 years with active COVID-19.

The chain couples TRBV3-1 (or the pseudogene TRBV3-2) to TRBJ1-2, with D uncertain. V lost 4 bases and J 0 bases, leaving 9 bases between the germline ends. Germline lookup yields CDR1 LGHDT and CDR2 YNNKEL (reference sequence). CDR3 length: 14 amino acids. The CDR3 nucleotides read TGTGCCAGCAGCCTTCCGGGTACTAACTATGGCTACACCTTC. This codes for CASSLPGTNYGYTF.

The rearrangement links TRBV29-1 to TRBJ1-1, with 7 bases lining up with TRBD1. CDR1 is SQVTM and CDR2 is ANQGSEA in the germline V gene. The junction had 11 bases not matched to a gene; V was cut back by 4 bases and J by 3 bases. The CDR3 runs 15 residues. The CDR3 region is CSVVNRGIMDTEAFF. In nucleotides, the CDR3 is TGCAGCGTTGTGAACAGGGGAATTATGGACACTGAAGCTTTCTTT.

The chain is built from TRBV19 and TRBJ2-3; 9 bases are a match to TRBD2. V trimming: 5 bases; J trimming: 5 bases; junction bases outside the gene matches: 8. CDR1 and CDR2 from the germline V gene are LNHDA and SQIVND (reference sequence). This CDR3 spans 15 amino acids. The CDR3 loop reads CASSPPGLAGDTQYF. Here the CDR3 DNA reads TGTGCCAGTAGTCCGCCGGGACTAGCAGGAGATACGCAGTATTTT.

The chain links TRBV28 to TRBJ1-1, with D maybe TRBD1 (6 bases). CDR3 size: 15 residues. Germline V gene sequence: CDR1 MDHEN, CDR2 SYDVKM. Deletions cut 5 bases from V and 4 bases from J, with 17 bases between. The CDR3 region is CASSPEEGGITEAFF. In DNA form, the CDR3 reads TGTGCCAGCAGTCCAGAGGAAGGGGGAATCACTGAAGCTTTCTTT. Full variable domain (remainder filled in from reference TRBV28 and TRBJ1-1): DVKVTQSSRYLVKRTGEKVFLECVQDMDHENMFWYRQDPGLGLRLIYFSYDVKMKEKGDIPEGYSVSREKKERFSLILESASTNQTSMYLCASSPEEGGITEAFFGQGTRLTVV.

CDR3 DNA: TGTGCCAGCAGCCGGAGCTCAGGGCTTGTGGGGAACACTGAAGCTTTCTTT. Its translation is CASSRSSGLVGNTEAFF. The V call is TRBV14, the J call TRBJ1-1, with a weak D call TRBD1 (5 bases). CDR1 and CDR2 from the germline V gene are SGHDN and FVKESK. Deletions cut 4 bases from V and 1 base from J, with 19 bases between. The CDR3 consists of 17 residues.

This chain links TRBV6-5 with TRBJ2-5, with D maybe TRBD1 (6 bases). Trimming pared 6 bases from V and 7 bases from J, leaving 18 bases between. Germline V gives CDR1 MNHEY, CDR2 SVGAGI. This CDR3 region has 14 residues. In nucleotides, the CDR3 is TGTGCCAGCAGCCCCCCGACAGGAAAAGGGACCCAGTACTTC. This encodes CASSPPTGKGTQYF.

The chain is built from TRBV4-2 and TRBJ1-1; D may be TRBD1 (5 bases). Germline values: CDR1 LGHNA, CDR2 YNFKEQ. The V gene lost 0 bases and the J gene lost 2 bases, with 10 bases spanning the gap. The CDR3 is 15 residues long. Here the CDR3 reads CASSQEYGQNTEAFF. CDR3 coding DNA: TGTGCCAGCAGCCAAGAATACGGACAAAACACTGAAGCTTTCTTT.

The CDR3: CASSLSSGTGRNTQYF. In DNA, the CDR3 is TGTGCCAGCAGTTTATCTTCCGGGACAGGGAGGAATACGCAGTATTTT. J is TRBJ2-3 and V is TRBV27, with 9 bases fitting TRBD1. V trimming: 0 bases; J trimming: 7 bases; junction bases outside the gene matches: 8. The germline gives CDR1 MNHEY, CDR2 SMNVEV (reference sequence). This CDR3 has 16 residues.

The chain uses TRBV27 and TRBJ2-1; 11 nucleotides line up with TRBD2. The germline gives CDR1 MNHEY, CDR2 SMNVEV (reference sequence). The CDR3 runs 14 residues. V trimming: 8 bases; J trimming: 4 bases; junction bases outside the gene matches: 4. CDR3: CASSGTSGYNEQFF. The DNA for the CDR3 is TGTGCCAGCTCAGGGACTAGCGGATACAATGAGCAGTTCTTC.

The chain recombines TRBV7-2 with TRBJ1-5; D not certain. The V and J ends lost 4 bases and 7 bases respectively, with 11 bases between them. CDR1 is SGHTA, CDR2 FQGNSA, per germline. This CDR3 is built from 13 residues. CDR3 bases: TGTGCCAGCAGCTCCAGTCCGGGACAGCCCCAGCATTTT. Its protein product is CASSSSPGQPQHF.

This chain joins TRBV11-1 and TRBJ2-2; possible D gene TRBD1, 6 bases. This CDR3 contains 14 residues. V lost 4 bases and J lost 6, with 12 bases in between. Per germline, CDR1 SGHAT and CDR2 FQDESV (reference sequence). CDR3 nucleotide sequence: TGTGCCAGCAGCTCACAGGGCTTCGCCGGGGAGCTGTTTTTT. Its protein product is CASSSQGFAGELFF.

This clone was counted between two and nine times. V is TRBV11-2 and J is TRBJ2-3, with 13 bases matching TRBD2. This CDR3 is 16 amino acids long. The germline gives CDR1 SGHAT, CDR2 FQNNGV. J lost 5 bases, V lost 5 bases, and 7 bases had no gene match. The DNA for the CDR3 is TGTGCCAGCAGCCACCCCGGGACTAGCGGGATAGATACGCAGTATTTT. Translation gives CASSHPGTSGIDTQYF.

This chain joins TRBV7-6 and TRBJ2-3, with a tentative D call TRBD1 (6 bases). The ends were cut back, 5 bases at V and 0 bases at J, with 12 bases in the middle. The germline CDR1 and CDR2 sequences are SGHVS and FNYEAQ. The CDR3 is made up of 15 amino acids. The CDR3 reads CASSPQGQSTDTQYF. DNA for the CDR3: TGTGCCAGCAGCCCCCAGGGGCAGAGCACAGATACGCAGTATTTT.

The chain employs TRBV5-6 and TRBJ1-1; 9 bases match TRBD1. The V and J ends lost 7 bases and 0 bases, in that order; junction bases with no gene match: 10. The CDR3 has 16 amino acids. Germline-derived CDR1 and CDR2 are SGHDT and YYEEEE. The CDR3 DNA reads as TGTGCCAGCCCTAGGACAGGGGCTGGAATGAACACTGAAGCTTTCTTT. Translated, it gives CASPRTGAGMNTEAFF.